The clone carrying this T cell receptor beta chain was seen repeatedly, ten times or more. Its antigen is currently unknown. These data belong to a study of naive and memory T cell subsets. Overall study findings and caveats: In naive cells, over 85% of TCR sequences were seen only once. A clonotype means one alpha or beta sequence, not an alpha/beta pair.

Two oligonucleotides, mixed equimolar, formed the beta constant-region primer covering TRBC1 and TRBC2. Four rounds of PCR amplified the ligated cDNA using nested alpha and beta constant-region primers plus SP2. MiXCR, applied by TCRdb to the UMI-ligation and nested PCR reads, yields one record per CDR3 protein. The sample comprises 80,000 to 95,000 distinct CDR3 sequences, about 8.2% of which are singletons, and 1.2% rests with the top ten. Trimming shortened V by 0 bases and J by 5 bases, and 7 bases separated the two germline ends. The germline V gene has CDR1 DFQATT and CDR2 SNEGSKA (reference sequence). The CDR3 sequence is 13 residues long.

Material for sequencing was naive CD8+ T cells from blood. The receptor was derived from a human donor in good health. V and J are TRBV20-1 and TRBJ2-2; the D gene is possibly TRBD2 (6 bases). CDR3 protein: CSARDGGTGELFF. CDR3 bases: TGCAGTGCTAGAGATGGGGGGACCGGGGAGCTGTTTTTT.